These T cell receptor beta chains were read from a single sample in a study of T cell responses to AZD1222 COVID-19 vaccine. Produced via immunoSEQ multiplex PCR; TCRdb's table is partial and in-frame only. The table records over 130,000 clones, 90% to 95% of them present only once. The sample in question was peripheral blood, obtained on day 0 of AZD1222 vaccination. All receptors come from an adult in good health. Each CDR3 is given with its conserved first and last residue. D genes are given only for firm matches. Clone size is stated in some rows and not others, as once, few, many or a class when expanded.

j_call d_call clone_size v_call cdr3_aa cdr3_nt
TRBJ2-2 . . TRBV7-9 CASSLGFLTGELFF TGTGCCAGCAGCTTAGGATTCCTCACCGGGGAGCTGTTTTTT
TRBJ1-2 . . TRBV27 CASSLGGGRLYGYTF TGTGCCAGCAGTTTAGGGGGGGGGAGATTGTATGGCTACACCTTC
TRBJ1-4 . . TRBV2 CASSESVDYNEKLFF TGTGCCAGCAGTGAATCCGTAGATTATAATGAAAAACTGTTTTTT
TRBJ2-1 TRBD1 . TRBV18 CASSLWDSSNNEQFF TGTGCCAGCTCACTCTGGGACAGCTCAAACAATGAGCAGTTCTTC
TRBJ2-2 TRBD2 . TRBV6-5 CASWPSSGFTGELFF TGTGCCAGCTGGCCGAGTAGCGGGTTCACCGGGGAGCTGTTTTTT
TRBJ2-5 . . TRBV5-6 CASSLGGNSGETQYF TGTGCCAGCAGCTTGGGAGGGAACTCTGGAGAGACCCAGTACTTC
TRBJ2-1 TRBD2 . TRBV4-2 CASSQEGGRAAIYEQFF TGTGCCAGCAGCCAAGAGGGCGGGAGGGCCGCGATTTATGAGCAGTTCTTC
TRBJ1-2 . . TRBV6-5 CASSTPYYYGYTF TGTGCCAGCAGTACCCCATACTACTATGGCTACACCTTC
TRBJ2-1 TRBD2 once TRBV4-3 CASSHEIAGGYNEQFF TGCGCCAGCAGCCACGAAATAGCGGGCGGGTACAATGAGCAGTTCTTC
TRBJ1-5 . . TRBV7-9 CASSLGTGAGNQPQHF TGTGCCAGCAGCTTAGGGACGGGGGCCGGGAATCAGCCCCAGCATTTT
TRBJ1-1 . few TRBV19 CASSPRTVNTEAFF TGTGCCAGTAGTCCTAGGACGGTGAACACTGAAGCTTTCTTT
TRBJ1-5 . . TRBV19 CASRERGGNQPQHF TGTGCCAGTAGAGAAAGGGGTGGCAATCAGCCCCAGCATTTT
TRBJ1-1 TRBD1 . TRBV29-1 CSYQQGAATEAFF TGCAGCTACCAACAGGGGGCCGCCACTGAAGCTTTCTTT
TRBJ1-2 . . TRBV4-1 CASSQTVLNYGYTF TGCGCCAGCAGCCAAACGGTTCTTAACTATGGCTACACCTTC
TRBJ1-3 . . TRBV6-2/TRBV6-3 CASSYSRDGRSGNTIYF TGTGCCAGCAGTTACTCGAGAGACGGACGCTCTGGAAACACCATATATTTT
TRBJ1-2 . . TRBV29-1 CSVEGSGAQGYTF TGCAGCGTTGAAGGGTCAGGAGCTCAAGGCTACACCTTC
TRBJ1-4 . . TRBV11-2 CASSHVPGRDLNEKLFF TGTGCCAGCAGCCATGTCCCGGGACGGGATTTGAATGAAAAACTGTTTTTT
TRBJ2-5 . once TRBV11-2 CASKAGDSGTQYF TGTGCCAGCAAGGCCGGGGACTCAGGGACCCAGTACTTC
TRBJ2-3 . . TRBV15 CATSMQGSTDTQYF TGTGCCACCAGTATGCAGGGGTCAACAGATACGCAGTATTTT
TRBJ2-1 TRBD2 . TRBV24-1 CATSEGGRASRSYNEQFF TGTGCCACCAGTGAGGGCGGGAGGGCCTCAAGGTCCTACAATGAGCAGTTCTTC
TRBJ2-1 TRBD2 . TRBV7-3 CASSFGWEGRYEQFF TGTGCCAGCAGCTTTGGGTGGGAGGGCCGCTATGAGCAGTTCTTC
TRBJ1-5 . . TRBV6-6 CASSRQASNQPQHF TGTGCCAGCAGTCGGCAGGCTAGCAATCAGCCCCAGCATTTT
TRBJ1-5 . . TRBV3-1/TRBV3-2 CASSYNSNQPQHF TGTGCCAGCAGCTATAATAGCAATCAGCCCCAGCATTTT
TRBJ1-3 . . TRBV19 CASIFGTIPSGNTIYF TGTGCCAGTATCTTCGGGACGATCCCCTCTGGAAACACCATATATTTT
TRBJ2-1 . . TRBV5-4 CASSSSRTNYNEQFF TGTGCCAGCAGCTCTTCTAGGACTAACTACAATGAGCAGTTCTTC
TRBJ1-6 . once TRBV6-5 CASSYSRLGSPLHF TGTGCCAGCAGTTACTCGAGATTGGGGTCACCCCTCCACTTT
TRBJ1-5 . . TRBV19 CASSSRGGRNGNQPQHF TGTGCCAGTTCAAGCCGGGGGGGACGAAATGGCAATCAGCCCCAGCATTTT
TRBJ2-5 TRBD1 . TRBV5-4 CASSLGQGSVIETQYF TGTGCCAGCAGCTTGGGACAGGGTAGTGTGATCGAGACCCAGTACTTC
TRBJ1-5 . once TRBV6-1 CASRDSNQPQHF TGTGCCAGCAGAGATTCGAATCAGCCCCAGCATTTT
TRBJ1-5 . . TRBV9 CASSPGELSNQPQHF TGTGCCAGCAGCCCCGGGGAACTTAGCAATCAGCCCCAGCATTTT
TRBJ1-6 . . TRBV28 CATSLGGDSPLHF TGTGCCACCTCTTTGGGGGGGGATTCACCCCTCCACTTT
TRBJ2-1 . . TRBV5-1 CASRLAGTSDNEQFF TGCGCCAGCAGACTCGCCGGGACAAGCGACAATGAGCAGTTCTTC
TRBJ2-5 . . TRBV7-9 CASAVGDSETQYF TGTGCCAGCGCTGTGGGGGACTCGGAGACCCAGTACTTC
TRBJ1-2 . . TRBV28 CASRPWGTGNYGYTF TGTGCCAGCAGGCCCTGGGGTACAGGGAACTATGGCTACACCTTC
TRBJ2-5 . . TRBV6-5 CASSYGYGLETQYF TGTGCCAGCAGTTACGGGTATGGGCTGGAGACCCAGTACTTC
TRBJ2-3 TRBD2 . TRBV7-2 CASKREVADTQYF TGTGCCAGCAAGCGGGAGGTCGCAGATACGCAGTATTTT
TRBJ1-4 . . TRBV18 CASSPLPTSRGATNEKLFF TGTGCCAGCTCACCACTCCCGACCTCCCGGGGGGCAACTAATGAAAAACTGTTTTTT
TRBJ1-5 . . TRBV6-1 CASSDHRDSNQPQHF TGTGCCAGCAGTGATCATCGGGATAGCAATCAGCCCCAGCATTTT
TRBJ1-2 . . TRBV15 CATRGAGGYTF TGTGCCACCAGGGGGGCGGGAGGCTACACCTTC
TRBJ1-1 TRBD1 once TRBV11-3 CASSLGRKQGGTEAFF TGTGCCAGCAGCTTGGGACGAAAACAGGGGGGGACTGAAGCTTTCTTT
TRBJ1-2 . once TRBV19 CASSIGIPGHGYTF TGTGCCAGTAGTATTGGCATTCCAGGGCATGGCTACACCTTC
TRBJ1-4 . . TRBV28 CASSPQGQPSEKLFF TGTGCCAGCAGCCCACAGGGCCAGCCCAGCGAAAAACTGTTTTTT
TRBJ1-2 . . TRBV5-4 CASSSLGGLVGGYGYTF TGTGCCAGCAGCTCCCTTGGGGGGCTAGTCGGGGGCTATGGCTACACCTTC
TRBJ1-2 . once TRBV9 CASEANYGYTF TGTGCCAGCGAGGCAAACTATGGCTACACCTTC
TRBJ2-3 . . TRBV9 CASSVEQSTDTQYF TGTGCCAGCAGCGTAGAACAGAGCACAGATACGCAGTATTTT
TRBJ1-3 . . TRBV19 CASYPDGGSGNTIYF TGTGCCAGCTATCCGGACGGGGGCTCTGGAAACACCATATATTTT
TRBJ1-4 TRBD1 once TRBV4-1 CASSHTGGTGAEKLFF TGCGCCAGCAGCCATACTGGGGGGACAGGGGCTGAAAAACTGTTTTTT
TRBJ2-1 . . TRBV28 CASSSYNEQFF TGTGCCAGCAGTTCTTACAATGAGCAGTTCTTC
TRBJ1-2 TRBD1 . TRBV15 CATSRGGRTGPNYGYTF TGTGCCACCAGCAGGGGGGGCCGGACAGGGCCTAACTATGGCTACACCTTC
TRBJ2-6 TRBD1 . TRBV7-3 CASSLTGTGGSGANVLTF TGTGCCAGCAGCTTAACCGGGACAGGAGGCTCTGGGGCCAACGTCCTGACTTTC
TRBJ1-6 . . TRBV2 CASEGDSPLHF TGTGCCAGCGAGGGGGATTCACCCCTCCACTTT